This TCR beta chain is drawn from a study of blood T cell repertoires in COVID-19. On the study more broadly: Sites in the United States, Italy and Spain provided acute and convalescent COVID-19 samples. T cells, B-cell-depleted T cells, or PBMCs supplied cDNA or gDNA.

In the authors' methods: Amplification of reference gene primers provided the estimated nucleated cell counts. The data were produced by immunoSEQ multiplex PCR, yet TCRdb's version contains in-frame clones alone and is incomplete. V, J and clone size are those of that table, while D and trimming were read from the DNA. The data hold 250,000 to 300,000 clones, with just under 90% observed a single time. Seattle patient enrollment occurred during active infection, with longitudinal follow-up thereafter. Germline CDR1 reads SGDLS; CDR2 reads YYNGEE. The V and J ends lost 3 bases and 0 bases respectively, with 10 bases between them. This CDR3 comprises 16 residues.

The origin of this receptor is a woman aged 45-65 years with COVID-19, enrolled during active disease. Sequencing was performed on peripheral blood. The genes are TRBV9 and TRBJ2-6, with D perhaps matching TRBD2 (6 bases). This CDR3 reads CASSAGVPSGANVLTF. In DNA form, the CDR3 reads TGTGCCAGCAGCGCGGGAGTCCCCTCTGGGGCCAACGTCCTGACTTTC.